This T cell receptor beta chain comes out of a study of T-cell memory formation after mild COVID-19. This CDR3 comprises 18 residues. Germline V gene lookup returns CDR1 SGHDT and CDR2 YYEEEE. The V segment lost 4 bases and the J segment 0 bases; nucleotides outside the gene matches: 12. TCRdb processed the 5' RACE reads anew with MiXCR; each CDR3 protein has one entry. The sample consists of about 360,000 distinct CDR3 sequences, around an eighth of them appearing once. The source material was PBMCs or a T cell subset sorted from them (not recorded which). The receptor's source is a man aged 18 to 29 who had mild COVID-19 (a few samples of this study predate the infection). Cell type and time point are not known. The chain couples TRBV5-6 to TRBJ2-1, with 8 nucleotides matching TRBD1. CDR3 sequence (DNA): TGTGCCAGCAGCCTACGACAGGGGCGGCCTAGCTCCTACAATGAGCAGTTCTTC. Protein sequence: CASSLRQGRPSSYNEQFF.